This entry describes one T cell receptor (beta chain). V was clipped by 3 bases and J by 2 bases; unmatched bases: 4. The CDR3 covers 15 residues. Germline assignment: CDR1 MNHEY and CDR2 SVGAGI. Sequencing used immunoSEQ multiplex PCR; TCRdb keeps in-frame clones, though not all of them. The sample shows approximately 100,000 clones, 90% to 95% of them seen only once. This entry is derived from a study of T cell changes during pregnancy in multiple sclerosis. The TCR comes from a female donor with multiple sclerosis, enrolled in a pregnancy study. The V call is TRBV6-5, the J call TRBJ2-1; 7 nucleotides align to TRBD1. The sequencing used peripheral blood, collected before pregnancy. CDR3 bases: TGTGCCAGCAGTTATGGGGACAGTGCCTACAATGAGCAGTTCTTC. Its protein is CASSYGDSAYNEQFF.